Following are 21 T cell receptor beta chains from one sample sequenced in a study of tissue T cells after allogeneic stem cell transplantation. Some clones are missing from TCRdb's copy, which holds only in-frame ones; the method was immunoSEQ multiplex PCR. This sample has approximately 6,100 clones, with roughly 42% found just once. Time point denoted: mouse harvest day 7 after allogeneic transplant. The graft held 10^6 splenic CD5+ T cells and 10^7 T-cell-depleted bone marrow cells. The sample comprised skin. The receptors were gathered from a female BALB/c mouse given C57BL/6 T cells with graft-versus-host disease after an allogeneic hematopoietic cell transplant.

With regard to this clone: Genes here carry mouse names. The DNA read from the CDR3 is TGTGCCAGCAGATCCGGGACAATAAACACAGAAGTCTTC. It encodes CASRSGTINTEVF. The CDR3 in full is CASRSGTINTEVFF. The rearrangement links TRBV19 to TRBJ1-1, with D perhaps matching TRBD1 (6 bases). The read ends 1 residue shy of where the CDR3 ends; the end is completed using the germline J gene. Germline loops: CDR1 FNHDT, CDR2 SITEND (reference sequence). The length of the CDR3 is 14 residues. V shed 5 bases and J shed 1 base, with 12 bases lying between them.

This clone has a handful of counts. The listed genes are named as in mouse. The CDR3 end falls 1 residue outside the read, so it is completed with the germline J gene. This chain connects TRBV3 to TRBJ2-3; 13 positions agree with TRBD2. Trimming removed 5 bases from V and 3 bases from J; junction bases left unmatched: 5. CDR3 length equals 16 residues. CDR1 is SNHLY and CDR2 is FYNGKV in the germline V gene (reference sequence). The CDR3 DNA, read in part, is TGTGCCAGCAGCACGGACTGGGGGGGCGGAGCAGAAACGCTGTAT. Its translation is CASSTDWGGGAETLY. The entire CDR3 reads CASSTDWGGGAETLYF.

Comment on this clone: Germline and genes here are mouse. The read ends 1 residue before the CDR3 terminus; that terminus is restored from the germline J gene. The chain couples TRBV13-2 to TRBJ2-7, with unresolved D. The CDR3 runs 12 residues. From germline, CDR1 is NNHNN and CDR2 SYGAGS (reference sequence). The germline V and J ends were trimmed by 1 base and 3 bases, with 5 bases remaining between them. CDR3 DNA (partial): TGTGCCAGCGGTGATTCCATCTATGAACAGTAC. Translated, it gives CASGDSIYEQY. The complete CDR3 sequence is CASGDSIYEQYF.

This clone was found a few times. Gene names refer to mouse genes. Coverage ceases 1 residue before the CDR3 finishes, and the germline J gene fills in the end. V usage is TRBV16 and J usage is TRBJ2-2, with D perhaps TRBD1 (6 bases). V was pared by 4 bases and J by 1 base, with 7 bases between. This CDR3 is built from 14 residues. Germline V CDR1 and CDR2: SGHSA, FRNQAP. CDR3 protein: CASSSGVNTGQLYF. The DNA read from the CDR3 is TGTGCAAGCAGCTCAGGGGTAAACACCGGGCAGCTCTAC.

Notes on this clone: Gene names follow the mouse nomenclature. The CDR3 region is CASSLDGANYAEQFF. The DNA read from the CDR3 is TGTGCAAGCAGCTTAGATGGGGCTAACTATGCTGAGCAGTTC. This rearrangement joins TRBV16 to TRBJ2-1; D may correspond to TRBD1 or TRBD2 (5 bases each). The sequence runs out 1 residue before the end of the CDR3; the remainder is reconstructed from the germline J gene. The germline gives CDR1 SGHSA, CDR2 FRNQAP. V was cut by 0 bases and J by 0 bases, with 6 bases left in between. This CDR3 contains 15 residues.

Of note for this clone: Gene names refer to mouse genes. The read terminates 1 residue before the CDR3 end, so the remaining end is supplied by the germline J gene. The chain is built from TRBV24 and TRBJ2-4; TRBD2 aligns across 8 bases. The ends lost 1 base at V and 1 base at J; junction bases unmatched: 1. CDR3 length: 15 residues. Germline V gives CDR1 KGHTA, CDR2 FRNEEI. The CDR3 reads CASSLLGGGQNTLYF. CDR3 bases read: TGTGCCAGCAGTCTGTTGGGGGGGGGTCAAAACACCTTGTAC.

Of note for this clone: Here the gene names and germline are mouse. The read ends 1 residue shy of where the CDR3 ends; the end is completed using the germline J gene. Within the sample, other DNA sequences also encode this same CDR3. V is TRBV26 and J is TRBJ2-4, with D maybe TRBD1 (5 bases). Germline CDR1 and CDR2: KGHPV and FQNQEV (reference sequence). V lost 3 bases and J 0 bases, leaving 7 bases between the germline ends. The CDR3 spans 14 residues. The DNA read from the CDR3 is TGTGCCAGCAGTCTAGGGGTTAGTCAAAACACCTTGTAC. Translating it yields CASSLGVSQNTLY. The whole CDR3 protein is CASSLGVSQNTLYF.

This clone showed up just a few times. Gene names are the mouse ones. The CDR3 protein is CASSLYSPSAETLYF. The sequenced part of the CDR3 DNA is TGTGCCAGCAGTCTGTACAGCCCTAGTGCAGAAACGCTGTAT. The V call is TRBV26, the J call TRBJ2-3, with no clear D. The read terminates 1 residue before the CDR3 end, so the remaining end is supplied by the germline J gene. The CDR3 length is 15 residues. CDR1 is KGHPV, CDR2 FQNQEV, per germline (reference sequence). V was trimmed by 1 base and J by 0 bases, leaving 8 bases between them.

Remarks on this clone: Mouse gene names and germline throughout. Read sequence stops 1 residue before the CDR3 end, and the germline J gene provides the missing end. This sequence joins TRBV26 and TRBJ1-5, with 7 bases that match TRBD1. From germline, CDR1 is KGHPV and CDR2 FQNQEV (reference sequence). The trim removed 4 bases at V and 2 bases at J, leaving 2 bases unmatched. The CDR3 totals 14 residues. This CDR3 is CASSPDRDNQAPLF. CDR3 DNA (partial): TGTGCCAGCAGTCCAGACAGGGACAACCAGGCTCCGCTT.

With regard to this clone: Each gene name is a mouse one. Read sequence stops 1 residue before the CDR3 end, and the germline J gene provides the missing end. The chain links TRBV23 to TRBJ1-2; the D call TRBD1 from the table was never checked on the DNA. The CDR3 is 15 residues long. Germline V gene data show CDR1 as KGHTA and CDR2 as FQNQQP. The CDR3 spells CSSSHGTGRNSDYTF. Partial CDR3 DNA: TGCTCCAGCAGTCACGGGACAGGGAGGAACTCCGACTACACC.

As for this clone: The gene symbols are mouse symbols. The read stops 1 residue short of the end of the CDR3; the missing end is completed from the germline J gene. The V gene is TRBV19, the J gene TRBJ1-2, with 7 bases fitting TRBD1. The CDR3 consists of 13 residues. The ends lost 6 bases at V and 2 bases at J; junction bases unmatched: 4. Germline loops: CDR1 FNHDT, CDR2 SITEND (reference sequence). The CDR3 bases that were read are TGTGCCAGCAAGACAGGGAGGAACTCCGACTACACC. Translation: CASKTGRNSDYT. The whole CDR3 protein reads CASKTGRNSDYTF. Combining the CDR3 with reference TRBV19 and TRBJ1-2 gives the whole variable domain GGIITQTPKFLIGQEGQKLTLKCQQNFNHDTMYWYRQDSGKGLRLIYYSITENDLQKGDLSEGYDASREKKSSFSLTVTSAQKNEMAVFLCASKTGRNSDYTFGSGTRLLVI.

Concerning this clone itself: The genes are named according to mouse. The read is 1 residue too short to cover the CDR3 end, so that end is filled in from the germline J gene. The rearrangement links TRBV2 to TRBJ1-3; 10 nucleotides align to TRBD1. V gave up 4 bases and J gave up 2 bases; unmatched junction bases: 2. Germline V CDR1 and CDR2: LGHNA, YSYQKL. The CDR3 covers 15 residues. The DNA read from the CDR3 is TGTGCCAGCAGCCTCGGGACAGGGGCTGGAAATACGCTCTAT. The encoded protein is CASSLGTGAGNTLY. The whole CDR3 region reads CASSLGTGAGNTLYF.

Sample share makes this clone large. The listed genes are named as in mouse. The read stops 1 residue short of the end of the CDR3; the missing end is completed from the germline J gene. This chain links TRBV16 with TRBJ2-7, with D hard to call. Germline V gene data show CDR1 as SGHSA and CDR2 as FRNQAP. Between the trimmed V and J ends, which lost 6 bases and 4 bases, there was a span of 4 bases. The CDR3 has 10 amino acids. The CDR3 protein is CASRGYEQYF. Partial CDR3 DNA: TGTGCAAGCAGGGGTTATGAACAGTAC.

About this clone itself: The genes and germline here are from mouse. Sequencing ends 1 residue short of the CDR3 end; the germline J gene provides the rest. The chain joins TRBV26 to TRBJ1-4; no firm D call. V was clipped by 3 bases and J by 4 bases, with 6 bases between them. The CDR3 extends over 13 amino acids. Germline V CDR1 and CDR2: KGHPV, FQNQEV (reference sequence). The DNA read from the CDR3 is TGTGCCAGCAGTCTCGGGGACAACGAAAGATTATTT. This codes for CASSLGDNERLF. The complete CDR3 sequence is CASSLGDNERLFF.

Remarks on this clone: The gene names here belong to mouse. The read comes to an end 1 residue before the CDR3 does, leaving the germline J gene to fill in the end. The V gene is TRBV3, the J gene TRBJ1-1; possibly TRBD1 for D (6 bases). In germline, CDR1 is SNHLY, CDR2 FYNGKV (reference sequence). The CDR3 runs to 14 residues. Deletions cut 5 bases from V and 0 bases from J, with 10 bases between. CDR3 amino acids: CASSQGTSNTEVFF. The sequenced CDR3 bases are TGTGCCAGCAGCCAAGGGACATCAAACACAGAAGTCTTC. Full variable domain (rest looked up from reference TRBV3 and TRBJ1-1): GPKVLQIPSHQIIDMGQMVTLNCDPVSNHLYFYWYKQILGQQMEFLVNFYNGKVMEKSKLFKDQFSVERPDGSYFTLKIQPTALEDSAVYFCASSQGTSNTEVFFGKGTRLTVV.

Notes on this clone: The listed genes are named as in mouse. The read gets to within 1 residue of the CDR3 end, and the germline J gene fills in the rest. Other DNA sequences in this sample translate to the same CDR3. V and J are TRBV26 and TRBJ2-4; no firm D call. V lost 2 bases to trimming and J lost 0 bases, with 3 bases between them. Germline V CDR1 and CDR2: KGHPV, FQNQEV (reference sequence). The CDR3 contains 13 residues. CDR3 DNA, as far as it was read: TGTGCCAGCAGTCTGAACAGTCAAAACACCTTGTAC. It codes for CASSLNSQNTLY. The full CDR3 reads CASSLNSQNTLYF.

As for this clone: These gene names are mouse names. Read data end 1 residue before the CDR3 end; the end is taken from the germline J gene. The rearrangement links TRBV3 to TRBJ2-5; 8 bases map to TRBD2. J was trimmed by 0 bases and V by 5 bases; bases with no gene match: 1. Germline V gene lookup returns CDR1 SNHLY and CDR2 FYNGKV (reference sequence). CDR3 length: 14 residues. CDR3 protein: CASSRLGNQDTQYF. The CDR3 bases that were read are TGTGCCAGCAGCCGACTGGGGAACCAAGACACCCAGTAC.

As for this clone: Gene names are mouse gene names. The read ends 1 residue shy of where the CDR3 ends; the end is completed using the germline J gene. The V gene is TRBV13-1, the J gene TRBJ2-2; 12 nucleotides agree with TRBD2. Germline assignment: CDR1 NSHNY and CDR2 SYGAGN. This CDR3 has 16 amino acids. V was clipped by 2 bases and J by 6 bases; unmatched bases: 5. The part of the CDR3 DNA that was read is TGTGCCAGCAGTGAGGTGACTGGGGGGGCTTCCGGGCAGCTCTAC. This gives the protein CASSEVTGGASGQLY. The whole CDR3 region reads CASSEVTGGASGQLYF.

In the case of this clone: Mouse names are used for the genes. Read sequence stops 1 residue before the CDR3 end, and the germline J gene provides the missing end. The J gene is TRBJ1-1, the V gene TRBV26; a possible D gene is TRBD1 (6 bases). Trimming left V 4 bases short and J 0 bases short, with 9 bases between. The CDR3 runs 14 residues. Germline CDR1 KGHPV, CDR2 FQNQEV (reference sequence). The covered CDR3 bases are TGTGCCAGCAGTCCGAGGACAGCAAACACAGAAGTCTTC. Translating it yields CASSPRTANTEVF. The whole CDR3 region reads CASSPRTANTEVFF.

A word on this clone: Germline and genes here are mouse. Sequencing ends 1 residue short of the CDR3 end; the germline J gene provides the rest. The V gene is TRBV17, the J gene TRBJ2-7, with 10 bases lining up with TRBD2. The CDR3 is 13 residues long. The V segment lost 3 bases and the J segment 7 bases; nucleotides outside the gene matches: 3. The V gene's germline CDR1 is MNHDT and CDR2 YYDKIL. Incomplete CDR3 DNA: TGTGCTAGCAGTAGCTGGGGGGGCGGGGAACAGTAC. It encodes CASSSWGGGEQY. The full CDR3 reads CASSSWGGGEQYF. Full variable domain (outside the CDR3, taken from reference TRBV17 and TRBJ2-7): DTTVKQNPRYKLARVGKPVNLICSQTMNHDTMYWYQKKPNQAPKLLLFYYDKILNREADTFEKFQSSRPNNSFCSLYIGSAGLEYSAMYLCASSSWGGGEQYFGPGTRLTVL.

Of note for this clone: The germline and genes are mouse ones. The read ends 1 residue shy of where the CDR3 ends; the end is completed using the germline J gene. The V call is TRBV31, the J call TRBJ1-6; D uncertain. TRBJ1-6 qualifies as an ORF whose function is uncertain. The CDR3 loop spans 14 amino acids. Germline lookup yields CDR1 GKSSPN and CDR2 SITVG. The V end was cut by 3 bases, the J end by 5 bases, with 11 bases between. Partial CDR3 DNA: TGTGCCTGGAGCCTCGGCAGAAATAATTCGCCCCTCTAC. Its protein is CAWSLGRNNSPLY. The full CDR3 sequence reads CAWSLGRNNSPLYF.